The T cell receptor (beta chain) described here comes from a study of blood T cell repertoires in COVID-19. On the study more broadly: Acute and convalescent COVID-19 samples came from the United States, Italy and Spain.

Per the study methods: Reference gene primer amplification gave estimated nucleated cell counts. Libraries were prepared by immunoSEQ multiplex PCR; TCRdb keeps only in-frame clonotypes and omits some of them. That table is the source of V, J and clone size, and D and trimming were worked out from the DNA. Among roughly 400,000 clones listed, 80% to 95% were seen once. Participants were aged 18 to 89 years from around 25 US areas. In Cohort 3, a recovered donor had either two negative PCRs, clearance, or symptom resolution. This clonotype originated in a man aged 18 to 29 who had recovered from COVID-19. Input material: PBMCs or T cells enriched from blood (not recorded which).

CDR3 amino acids: CASSSNRDRGGNTIYF. DNA of the CDR3: TGTGCCAGCAGCTCCAACCGGGACAGAGGTGGAAACACCATATATTTT. V gene TRBV7-8 combines with J gene TRBJ1-3; 7 positions agree with TRBD1. The CDR3 is made up of 16 amino acids. V was pared by 4 bases and J by 3 bases, with 9 bases of the junction left unmatched. Germline V gene lookup returns CDR1 SGHVS and CDR2 FQNEAQ.